This record looks at one TCR beta chain sequence and its context. The data were produced by immunoSEQ multiplex PCR, yet TCRdb's version contains in-frame clones alone and is incomplete. The table includes 200,000 to 250,000 clones, 80% detected once. This sample was included in a study of blood T cell repertoires in COVID-19. Looked up from germline, CDR1 is SGHAT and CDR2 is FQNNGV. Trimming took 0 bases from V and 6 from J; bases not matched to a gene: 8. The CDR3 is 16 amino acids. The sample comprised PBMCs or T cells enriched from blood (not recorded which). The source of this sequence is a man aged 30 to 45 with acute COVID-19. The chain links TRBV11-2 to TRBJ2-1; TRBD2 matches at 7 bases. The DNA of the CDR3 is TGTGCCAGCAGCTTAGATGAGGGAGGGGTGACCAATGAGCAGTTCTTC. Its translation is CASSLDEGGVTNEQFF.